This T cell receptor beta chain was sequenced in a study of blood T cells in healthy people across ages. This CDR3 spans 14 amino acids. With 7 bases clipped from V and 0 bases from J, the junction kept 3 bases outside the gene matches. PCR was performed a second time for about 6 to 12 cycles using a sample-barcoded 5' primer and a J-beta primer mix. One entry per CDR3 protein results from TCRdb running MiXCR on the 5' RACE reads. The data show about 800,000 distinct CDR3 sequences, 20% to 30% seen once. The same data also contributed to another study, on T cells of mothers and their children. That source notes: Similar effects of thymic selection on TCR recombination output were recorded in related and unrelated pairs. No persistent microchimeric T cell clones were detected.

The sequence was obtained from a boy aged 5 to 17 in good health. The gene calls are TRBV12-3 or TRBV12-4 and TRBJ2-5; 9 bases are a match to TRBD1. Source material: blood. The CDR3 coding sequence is TGTGCCAGCAACAACAGGGGGCACCAAGAGACCCAGTACTTC. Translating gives CASNNRGHQETQYF.